One sample yielded the 22 T cell receptor beta chains listed below, sequenced in a study of T-cell reconstitution after alpha-beta-depleted transplantation in children. Unique molecular identifiers were built into the TCRbeta library. TCRdb reprocessed the PCR reads with MiXCR, giving one entry per CDR3 protein. Of around 380,000 distinct CDR3 sequences listed, roughly a tenth are singletons. Specimen: PBMCs from the stem cell graft donor, collected from the stem cell graft. The origin of the receptors is a human donor who donated a stem cell graft to a child with acute myeloid leukemia.

This sequence joins TRBV7-8 and TRBJ1-4; D uncertain. V was trimmed by 1 base and J by 7 bases, leaving 13 bases between them. Germline CDR1 reads SGHVS; CDR2 reads FQNEAQ. The CDR3 consists of 15 residues. The CDR3 nucleotides are TGTGCCAGCAGCTTAGGCTTTGGTATATCTGAAAAACTGTTTTTT. Protein: CASSLGFGISEKLFF.

The chain has TRBV29-1 and TRBJ2-1; D unclear. Germline V gene data show CDR1 as SQVTM and CDR2 as ANQGSEA. This CDR3 is built from 15 residues. The V end was cut by 5 bases, the J end by 0 bases, with 14 bases between. The CDR3 is CSVPPLESSYNEQFF. CDR3 sequence (DNA): TGCAGCGTTCCCCCGTTGGAGAGCTCCTACAATGAGCAGTTCTTC.

This clonotype was counted a few times. V is TRBV6-5 and J is TRBJ1-4, with D maybe TRBD1 (5 bases). Trimming stripped 2 bases from V and 4 bases from J, with 11 bases between. Germline V gives CDR1 MNHEY, CDR2 SVGAGI. The CDR3 contains 15 residues. CDR3 DNA: TGTGCCAGCAGTTACGGGGCTTTTCATAATGAAAAACTGTTTTTT. It is translated as CASSYGAFHNEKLFF.

The chain employs TRBV20-1 and TRBJ2-3, with 7 bases that match TRBD2. The V segment lost 7 bases and the J segment 4 bases; nucleotides outside the gene matches: 8. The germline CDR1 and CDR2 sequences are DFQATT and SNEGSKA (reference sequence). The CDR3 length is 13 residues. The DNA for the CDR3 is TGCAGTGTCAGCGGGGACCCCCCAGATACGCAGTATTTT. Protein product: CSVSGDPPDTQYF.

CDR3 coding DNA: TGCAGTGCTAGAGATCGGCAGCTAGCCAAAAACATTCAGTACTTC. This translates into CSARDRQLAKNIQYF. V is TRBV20-1 and J is TRBJ2-4; no definite D call. CDR1 DFQATT and CDR2 SNEGSKA come from the germline V gene (reference sequence). The CDR3 length is 15 residues. Trimming pared 0 bases from V and 0 bases from J, leaving 9 bases between.

This clonotype occurred a few times. This chain connects TRBV12-3 or TRBV12-4 to TRBJ1-1; D ambiguous. This CDR3 is 14 amino acids long. V lost 7 bases to trimming and J lost 0 bases, with 12 bases between them. CDR3 amino acids: CASTPQRVNTEAFF. The CDR3 bases are TGTGCCAGCACCCCCCAGCGGGTGAACACTGAAGCTTTCTTT.

This clonotype was counted only a few times. The V and J genes are TRBV5-1 and TRBJ2-5; TRBD2 matches 10 bases. In germline, CDR1 is SGHRS, CDR2 YFSETQ. Losses at the gene ends were 1 base for V and 4 bases for J; bases not matched to a gene: 4. This CDR3 has 15 residues. CDR3 DNA sequence: TGCGCCAGCAGCTTGAGCGCTAGCGGGAGAGAGACCCAGTACTTC. It encodes CASSLSASGRETQYF.

The chain employs TRBV6-2 or TRBV6-3 and TRBJ1-5; TRBD1 is a possible D gene (5 bases). The V gene lost 4 bases and the J gene lost 1 base, with 14 bases spanning the gap. Germline V gene lookup returns CDR1 MNHEY and CDR2 SVGEGT. The CDR3 has 16 residues. CDR3 residues: CASSSVRAESNQPQHF. The CDR3 DNA reads TGTGCCAGCAGTTCGGTCAGGGCGGAAAGCAATCAGCCCCAGCATTTT.

This clonotype was found many times. The chain carries TRBV7-2 and TRBJ2-7; 10 positions match TRBD2. Trimming at V came to 0 bases and at J to 3 bases, leaving 2 bases not matched to a gene. Germline V gives CDR1 SGHTA, CDR2 FQGNSA. The CDR3 runs to 15 residues. The CDR3 is CASSLAASGSYEQYF. The CDR3 DNA reads as TGTGCCAGCAGCTTAGCGGCTAGCGGGAGCTACGAGCAGTACTTC.

The J gene is TRBJ2-6, the V gene TRBV12-3 or TRBV12-4, with 7 bases matching TRBD1. This CDR3 has 14 amino acids. The V segment lost 6 bases and the J segment 2 bases; nucleotides outside the gene matches: 1. The CDR3 bases are TGTGCCAGCAGGCAGGGGGCTGGGGCCAACGTCCTGACTTTC. It is translated as CASRQGAGANVLTF.

This clonotype was seen a few times. The CDR3: CASSLTPAWTVTVGELFF. The CDR3 DNA follows: TGTGCCAGCAGCTTAACCCCCGCCTGGACGGTAACGGTCGGGGAGCTGTTTTTT. The V and J genes are TRBV12-3 or TRBV12-4 and TRBJ2-2; D unresolved. Trimming took 6 bases from V and 7 from J, leaving 27 bases between them. The CDR3 is 18 amino acids.

This clonotype has only a few counts. This CDR3 fails to terminate in the conserved phenylalanine or tryptophan, so it likely reflects a read error. This sequence joins TRBV7-9 and TRBJ1-2; 7 nucleotides match TRBD1. The germline gives CDR1 SEHNR, CDR2 FQNEAQ (reference sequence). The length of the CDR3 is 14 residues. After removal of 1 base from V and 4 bases from J, the junction contained 3 bases not matched to a gene. The CDR3 sequence is CASSLEGTAYGYTV. The CDR3 DNA sequence: TGTGCCAGCAGCTTAGAAGGGACAGCCTATGGCTACACCGTC.

The sample holds one count of this clonotype. The chain recombines TRBV3-1 with TRBJ2-6; a weak D match, TRBD1 (6 bases). This CDR3 has 17 amino acids. Germline V lookup: CDR1 LGHDT, CDR2 YNNKEL (reference sequence). The germline V and J ends were trimmed by 10 bases and 2 bases, with 21 bases remaining between them. The CDR3 nucleotides are TGTGCCACCACCAAAGATGGGACAAACGCTGGGGCCAACGTCCTGACTTTC. Translated: CATTKDGTNAGANVLTF.

The chain links TRBV7-8 to TRBJ2-7; 14 positions agree with TRBD2. The J segment lost 5 bases and the V segment lost 5 bases, leaving 20 bases of the junction unmatched. CDR1 SGHVS and CDR2 FQNEAQ come from the germline V gene. CDR3 length equals 20 residues. The CDR3 DNA sequence: TGTGCCAGCAGCGGATTTGCCCTTTCCGGGACTAGCGGGAGTATACACGAGCAGTACTTC. This translates into CASSGFALSGTSGSIHEQYF.

V is TRBV28 and J is TRBJ2-1; 12 bases map to TRBD2. The CDR3 is made up of 16 amino acids. V trimming: 3 bases; J trimming: 7 bases; junction bases outside the gene matches: 7. The germline CDR1 and CDR2 sequences are MDHEN and SYDVKM. CDR3 coding DNA: TGTGCCAGCAGTTTCCGACTAGCGGGAGTGGTAAATGAGCAGTTCTTC. Protein sequence: CASSFRLAGVVNEQFF.

The chain carries TRBV20-1 and TRBJ1-3; D ambiguous. CDR3 length equals 14 residues. V was clipped by 5 bases and J by 0 bases, with 11 bases between them. CDR1 is DFQATT, CDR2 SNEGSKA, per germline (reference sequence). This CDR3 is CSAQTLSSGNTIYF. CDR3 DNA sequence: TGCAGTGCTCAGACACTTTCCTCTGGAAACACCATATATTTT.

J is TRBJ2-1 and V is TRBV6-1; 7 bases fit TRBD1. Germline V gene sequence: CDR1 MNHNS, CDR2 SASEGT. V dropped 8 bases and J dropped 6; count of bases not matched to a gene: 16. The CDR3 is 16 amino acids. CDR3: CASVARGPPSGNEQFF. The CDR3 DNA follows: TGTGCCAGCGTGGCTAGGGGGCCCCCCTCGGGCAATGAGCAGTTCTTC.

This clonotype was observed many times. V is TRBV9 and J is TRBJ2-1; the D gene is possibly TRBD2 (6 bases). The CDR3 totals 20 residues. The V gene lost 3 bases and the J gene lost 0 bases, with 25 bases spanning the gap. The germline V gene has CDR1 SGDLS and CDR2 YYNGEE. The CDR3 nucleotides are TGTGCCAGCAGCGGGAGGGGTAGCGGAGTCTTGGGAAGCTCCTACAATGAGCAGTTCTTC. This translates into CASSGRGSGVLGSSYNEQFF.

Only a few counts were recorded for this clonotype. As DNA, the CDR3 is TGTGCCAGCAGCTTAGGTGCGGGGAACTCCTACAATGAGCAGTTCTTC. Translating gives CASSLGAGNSYNEQFF. This sequence joins TRBV7-8 and TRBJ2-1, with D possibly matching TRBD2 (6 bases). The CDR3 runs to 16 residues. V was cut by 1 base and J by 0 bases, with 10 bases left in between. The germline CDR1 and CDR2 sequences are SGHVS and FQNEAQ.

This chain links TRBV7-2 with TRBJ2-1, with TRBD1 matching 7 bases. Germline assignment: CDR1 SGHTA and CDR2 FQGNSA. This CDR3 comprises 15 residues. V shed 5 bases, J shed 0 bases, and the junction held 4 bases outside the gene matches. CDR3 in DNA: TGTGCCAGCAGCCCCCCAGGGGGCTCCTACAATGAGCAGTTCTTC. It specifies CASSPPGGSYNEQFF.

The chain uses TRBV20-1 and TRBJ2-6; possible D gene TRBD2, 6 bases. Per the germline V gene, CDR1 is DFQATT and CDR2 is SNEGSKA (reference sequence). V was trimmed by 3 bases and J by 1 base, leaving 10 bases between them. The CDR3 length is 15 residues. Here the CDR3 DNA reads TGCAGTGCTAGTGTCGGGAGTTCTGGGGCCAACGTCCTGACTTTC. This codes for CSASVGSSGANVLTF.

The J gene is TRBJ2-3, the V gene TRBV7-9, with 13 bases matching TRBD2. CDR3 length: 16 amino acids. CDR1 is SEHNR, CDR2 FQNEAQ, per germline (reference sequence). V was clipped by 4 bases and J by 1 base; unmatched bases: 2. CDR3 sequence reads: CASSYGTSGGTDTQYF. The CDR3 nucleotides are TGTGCCAGCAGCTACGGGACTAGCGGGGGCACAGATACGCAGTATTTT.